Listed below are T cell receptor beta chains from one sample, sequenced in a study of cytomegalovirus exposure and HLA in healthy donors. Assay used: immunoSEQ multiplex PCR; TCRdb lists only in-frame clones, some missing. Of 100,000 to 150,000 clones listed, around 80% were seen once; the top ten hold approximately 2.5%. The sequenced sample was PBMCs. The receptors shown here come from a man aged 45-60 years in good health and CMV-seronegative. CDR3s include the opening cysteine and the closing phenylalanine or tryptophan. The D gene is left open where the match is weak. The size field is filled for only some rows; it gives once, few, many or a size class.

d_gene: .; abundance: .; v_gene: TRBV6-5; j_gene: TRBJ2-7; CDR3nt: TGTGCCAGCAGTTACTATCTAAGGGGTTACGAGCAGTACTTC; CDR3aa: CASSYYLRGYEQYF
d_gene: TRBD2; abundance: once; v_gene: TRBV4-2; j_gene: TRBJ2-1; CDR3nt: TGTGCCAGCAGCCAAGGACGGTCTAGCGGGGCCTACAACAATGAGCAGTTCTTC; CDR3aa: CASSQGRSSGAYNNEQFF
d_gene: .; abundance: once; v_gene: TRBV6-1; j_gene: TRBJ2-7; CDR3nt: TGTGCCAGCAGTGAAGCCGAGGCATTCGAGCAGTACTTC; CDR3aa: CASSEAEAFEQYF
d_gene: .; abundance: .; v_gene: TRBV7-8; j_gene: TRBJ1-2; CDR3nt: TGTGCCAGCAGCTTAGGCAGGGCCCCGATGATGTATGGCTACACCTTC; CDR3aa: CASSLGRAPMMYGYTF
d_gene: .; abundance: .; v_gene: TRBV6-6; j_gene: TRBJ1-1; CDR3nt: TGTGCCAGCAGTTACTCCCTGTACACTGAAGCTTTCTTT; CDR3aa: CASSYSLYTEAFF
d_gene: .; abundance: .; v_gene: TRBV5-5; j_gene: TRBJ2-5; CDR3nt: TGTGCCAGCAGCTTGGGACAGGTCTACCAAGAGACCCAGTACTTC; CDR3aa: CASSLGQVYQETQYF
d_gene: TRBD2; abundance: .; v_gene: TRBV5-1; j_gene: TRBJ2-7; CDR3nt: TGCGCCAGCAGCTTCTCTAGCGGGGGGGCTTTCTCCTACGAGCAGTACTTC; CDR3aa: CASSFSSGGAFSYEQYF
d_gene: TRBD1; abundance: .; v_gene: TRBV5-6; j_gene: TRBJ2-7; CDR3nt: TGCGCCAGCAGCTTACAGGGGGCCGAGCAGTACTTC; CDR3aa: CASSLQGAEQYF
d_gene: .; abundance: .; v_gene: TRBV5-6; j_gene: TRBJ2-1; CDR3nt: TGTGCCAGCAGCTTGGCCCGACAGGGAGGAGTTGAGCAGTTCTTC; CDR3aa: CASSLARQGGVEQFF
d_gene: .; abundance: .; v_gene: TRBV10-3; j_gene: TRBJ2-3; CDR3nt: TGTGCCATCAGTGACCCAGGGAGGAAGGGTACAGATACGCAGTATTTT; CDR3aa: CAISDPGRKGTDTQYF
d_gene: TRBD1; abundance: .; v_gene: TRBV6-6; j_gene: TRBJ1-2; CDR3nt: TGTGCCAGCAGTTACGGGACAGGGGCCTCATATGGCTACACCTTC; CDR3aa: CASSYGTGASYGYTF
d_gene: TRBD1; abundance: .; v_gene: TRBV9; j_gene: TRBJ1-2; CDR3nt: TGTGCCAGCAGCCCCGGGACAGGGGGCGGCCCTGCCTATGGCTACACCTTC; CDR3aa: CASSPGTGGGPAYGYTF
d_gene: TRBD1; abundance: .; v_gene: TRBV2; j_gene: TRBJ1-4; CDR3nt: TGTGCCAGCAGTTTGGGACAGGTTGGATTATCTAATGAAAAACTGTTTTTT; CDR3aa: CASSLGQVGLSNEKLFF
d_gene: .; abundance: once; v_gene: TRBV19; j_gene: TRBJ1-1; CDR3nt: TGTGCCAGTAACAACTACCCCAGTCCCTTGAACACTGAAGCTTTCTTT; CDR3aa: CASNNYPSPLNTEAFF
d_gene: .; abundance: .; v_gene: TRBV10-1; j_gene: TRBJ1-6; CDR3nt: TGCGCCAGTTCCCTTGGGGCGCCTAATTCACCCCTCCACTTT; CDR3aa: CASSLGAPNSPLHF
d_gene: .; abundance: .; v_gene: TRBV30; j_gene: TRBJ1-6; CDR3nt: TGTGCCTGGAGAGACAGGCCCACTAGTTCACCCCTCCACTTT; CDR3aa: CAWRDRPTSSPLHF
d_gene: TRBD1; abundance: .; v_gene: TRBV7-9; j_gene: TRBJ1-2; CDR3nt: TGTGCCAGCACCGACTGGGACAGAGCTAACTATGGCTACACCTTC; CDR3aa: CASTDWDRANYGYTF
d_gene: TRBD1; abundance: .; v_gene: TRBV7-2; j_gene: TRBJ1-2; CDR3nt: TGTGCCAGCGGATACAGGGGCGATGGCTACACCTTC; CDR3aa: CASGYRGDGYTF
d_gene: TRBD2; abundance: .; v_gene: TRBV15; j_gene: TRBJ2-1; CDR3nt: TGTGCCACCAGCAGAGATGTAGCGGGGGGGCCTGAGCAGTTCTTC; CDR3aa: CATSRDVAGGPEQFF
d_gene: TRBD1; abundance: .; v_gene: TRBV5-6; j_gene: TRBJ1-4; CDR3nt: TGTGCCAGCAGCACAGGAGGACAGGGGGTAAAACTGTTTTTT; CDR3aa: CASSTGGQGVKLFF
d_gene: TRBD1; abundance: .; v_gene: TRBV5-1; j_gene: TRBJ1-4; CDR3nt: TGCGCCAGCAGCTCCCCGGGACAGGCTAATGAAAAACTGTTTTTT; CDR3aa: CASSSPGQANEKLFF
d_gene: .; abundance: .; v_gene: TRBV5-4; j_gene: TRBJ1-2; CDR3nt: TGTGCCAGCAGCGGTGACAGGTCTGGATATGGCTACACCTTC; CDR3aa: CASSGDRSGYGYTF
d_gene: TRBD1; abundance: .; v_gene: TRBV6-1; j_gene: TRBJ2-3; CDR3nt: TGTGCCAGCAGTCGGCAGGGGGCTACAGATACGCAGTATTTT; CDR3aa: CASSRQGATDTQYF
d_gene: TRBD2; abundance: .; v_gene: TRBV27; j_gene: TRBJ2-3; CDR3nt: TGTGCCAGCAGTTTATCCATGGGACTAGGTACAGATACGCAGTATTTT; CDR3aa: CASSLSMGLGTDTQYF
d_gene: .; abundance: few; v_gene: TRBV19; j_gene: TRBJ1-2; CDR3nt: TGTGCCAGCCGACCGTGGGACACCCATGGCTACACCTTC; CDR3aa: CASRPWDTHGYTF
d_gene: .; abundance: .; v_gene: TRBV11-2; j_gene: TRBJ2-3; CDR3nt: TGTGCCAGCAGCCCAATAAACCGACAGGGCACAGATACGCAGTATTTT; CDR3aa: CASSPINRQGTDTQYF
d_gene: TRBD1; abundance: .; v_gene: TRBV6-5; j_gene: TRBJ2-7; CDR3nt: TGTGCCAGCAGTACCCGACAGGGGGCCACCTACGAGCAGTACTTC; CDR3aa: CASSTRQGATYEQYF
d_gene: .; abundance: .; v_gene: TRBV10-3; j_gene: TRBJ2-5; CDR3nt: TGTGCCATCAGTACTTCGACAGGACAAGAGACCCAGTACTTC; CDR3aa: CAISTSTGQETQYF
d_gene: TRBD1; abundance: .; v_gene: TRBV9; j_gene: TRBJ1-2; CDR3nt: TGTGCCAGCAGCGCCGCCAGGGGGTCCTATGGCTACACCTTC; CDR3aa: CASSAARGSYGYTF
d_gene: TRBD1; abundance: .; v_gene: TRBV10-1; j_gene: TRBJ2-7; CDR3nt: TGCGCCAGCGGGGACAGCTACGAGCAGTACTTC; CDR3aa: CASGDSYEQYF
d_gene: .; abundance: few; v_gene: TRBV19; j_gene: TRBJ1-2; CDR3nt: TGTGCCAGTAGACAGGGACACTTTGGCTACACCTTC; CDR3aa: CASRQGHFGYTF
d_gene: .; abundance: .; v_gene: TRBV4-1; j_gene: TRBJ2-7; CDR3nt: TGCGCCAGCAGCATCCGGGACAACCTTTCCTACGAGCAGTACTTC; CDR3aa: CASSIRDNLSYEQYF